The 10 T cell receptor beta chains given below trace back to one sample, sequenced in a study of control samples from healthy donors and cancer patients. Using immunoSEQ multiplex PCR, the repertoire was profiled, and TCRdb retains in-frame clones only, with some absent. The profile shows more than 100,000 clones, approximately 92% of them singletons. The sample taken for sequencing was blood. These receptors were collected from a man younger than 30 in good health.

V is TRBV30 and J is TRBJ1-3, with D perhaps TRBD1 (5 bases). Germline-derived CDR1 and CDR2 are GTSNPN and SVGIG (reference sequence). V was shortened by 5 bases and J by 3 bases, with 11 bases between the two germline ends. The CDR3 has 13 residues. CDR3 region: CAWDSLHGNTIYF. The CDR3 DNA follows: TGTGCCTGGGACAGCCTTCATGGAAACACCATATATTTT.

The CDR3 here is CASSDRGELFF. In nucleotides, the CDR3 is TGTGCCAGCAGTGACAGGGGGGAGCTGTTTTTT. V gene TRBV25-1 combines with J gene TRBJ2-2; unclear D gene. Trimming removed 3 bases at V and 8 bases at J, with 4 bases between. The CDR3 totals 11 residues. Germline assignment: CDR1 MGHDK and CDR2 SYGVNS.

The rearrangement uses TRBV29-1 and TRBJ2-7; possible D gene TRBD2, 6 bases. The CDR3 loop spans 14 amino acids. Germline V gene sequence: CDR1 SQVTM, CDR2 ANQGSEA. V lost 3 bases and J lost 4, with 16 bases in between. CDR3: CSVEATTSPYEQYF. In DNA, the CDR3 is TGCAGCGTTGAGGCCACAACTAGCCCTTACGAGCAGTACTTC.

This chain connects TRBV2 to TRBJ1-4; D is unclear. Trimming shortened V by 4 bases and J by 4 bases, and 10 bases separated the two germline ends. CDR1 and CDR2 from the germline V gene are SNHLY and FYNNEI. This CDR3 region has 14 residues. CDR3 DNA sequence: TGTGCCAGCAGTGTGGGCGGGGTTAATGAAAAACTGTTTTTT. As protein: CASSVGGVNEKLFF.

The J gene is TRBJ2-3, the V gene TRBV24-1; D is unresolved. The CDR3 has 13 amino acids. Germline V gives CDR1 KGHDR, CDR2 SFDVKD. Trimming took off 7 bases at V and 3 bases at J, with 10 bases between the two ends. This chain's CDR3 is CATRETITDTQYF. Written as DNA, the CDR3 is TGTGCCACCAGAGAGACCATTACAGATACGCAGTATTTT.

The chain combines TRBV2 with TRBJ2-3; either TRBD1 or TRBD2 may fit D (5 bases each). V dropped 4 bases and J dropped 4 bases, with 18 bases sitting between them. The CDR3 covers 16 residues. Germline values: CDR1 SNHLY, CDR2 FYNNEI. This chain's CDR3 is CASSGGRQGEADTQYF. The CDR3 region has the DNA TGTGCCAGCAGTGGTGGTAGGCAGGGAGAAGCAGATACGCAGTATTTT.

This rearrangement joins TRBV7-2 to TRBJ2-2, with D hard to call. CDR3 length: 14 residues. V lost 3 bases and J 0 bases, leaving 5 bases between the germline ends. Germline CDR1 reads SGHTA; CDR2 reads FQGNSA. CDR3 coding DNA: TGTGCCAGCAGCTTTTCGGCGAACACCGGGGAGCTGTTTTTT. Residues: CASSFSANTGELFF. Based on the CDR3 plus reference TRBV7-2 and TRBJ2-2, the full variable domain is GAGVSQSPSNKVTEKGKDVELRCDPISGHTALYWYRQSLGQGLEFLIYFQGNSAPDKSGLPSDRFSAERTGGSVSTLTIQRTQQEDSAVYLCASSFSANTGELFFGEGSRLTVL.

This chain links TRBV6-5 with TRBJ2-1; the D gene could be TRBD1 or TRBD2 (5 bases each). The CDR3 runs to 14 residues. With 4 bases removed from V and 3 bases from J, the gap between germline ends came to 10 bases. Germline V CDR1 and CDR2: MNHEY, SVGAGI. This CDR3 is CASSLLGDYNEQFF. The CDR3 DNA reads as TGTGCCAGCAGTTTATTGGGGGACTACAATGAGCAGTTCTTC.

V is TRBV6-6 and J is TRBJ2-1; D is perhaps TRBD2 (6 bases). Trimming took off 2 bases at V and 3 bases at J, with 8 bases between the two ends. CDR3 length: 14 amino acids. CDR1 and CDR2 (germline): MNHNY, SVGAGI (reference sequence). Here the CDR3 DNA reads TGTGCCAGCAGTTACACGGAGGGCTACAATGAGCAGTTCTTC. Translation: CASSYTEGYNEQFF.

The J gene is TRBJ1-6, the V gene TRBV4-2; 7 bases match TRBD1. Germline CDR1 and CDR2: LGHNA and YNFKEQ. V lost 5 bases, J lost 4 bases, and 8 bases stayed unmatched. The CDR3 covers 16 residues. Here the CDR3 reads CASSLTGTAYNSPLHF. In nucleotides, the CDR3 is TGTGCCAGCAGCTTAACCGGGACAGCTTATAATTCACCCCTCCACTTT.